Sequencing of this T cell receptor (beta chain) was carried out in a study of siplizumab effects on memory and regulatory T cells. Study-wide results and limits: Just a small share of alloreactive clones was traced back to unstimulated subsets. Siplizumab caused a significant drop in alloreactive sequences traceable to unstimulated CD4+ memory cells. Suppressive activity of Tregs proliferating in siplizumab cultures remained unconfirmed. Roughly 80-95% of proliferating CD4+ or CD8+ clones defied assignment to a naive or memory phenotype.

Sequenced by immunoSEQ multiplex PCR; TCRdb stores in-frame clones only, minus some. The sample includes fewer than 85,000 clones, 85% to 95% of them seen just once. As regards this clone: Its antigen is currently unknown.

This CDR3 comprises 16 residues. Looked up from germline, CDR1 is MRHNA and CDR2 is SNTAGT. J was trimmed by 6 bases and V by 2 bases; bases with no gene match: 10. This chain links TRBV6-4 with TRBJ1-1; 9 bases line up with TRBD1. Sequencing used CD8+ T cells sorted from blood. The sequence derives from a human donor in good health. CDR3 sequence (DNA): TGTGCCAGCAGTGACCGGGACAGGGAAAAAATTCCTGAAGCTTTCTTT. Translated: CASSDRDREKIPEAFF.